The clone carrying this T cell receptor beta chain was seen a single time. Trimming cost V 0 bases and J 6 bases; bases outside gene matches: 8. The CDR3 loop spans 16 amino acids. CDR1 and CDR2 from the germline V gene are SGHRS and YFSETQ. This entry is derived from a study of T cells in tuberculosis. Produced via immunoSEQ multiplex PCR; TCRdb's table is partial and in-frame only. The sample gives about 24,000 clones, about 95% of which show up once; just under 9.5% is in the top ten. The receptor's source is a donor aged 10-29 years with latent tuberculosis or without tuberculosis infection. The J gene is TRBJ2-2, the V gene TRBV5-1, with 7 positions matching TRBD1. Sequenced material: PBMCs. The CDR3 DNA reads TGCGCCAGCAGCTTGGTGGGACAGTTTAAATCCGGGGAGCTGTTTTTT. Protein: CASSLVGQFKSGELFF.